What follows are 8 T cell receptor beta chains derived from one specimen sequenced in a study of T-cell reconstitution after alpha-beta-depleted transplantation in children. Library preparation (for TCRbeta) was performed with unique molecular identifiers. TCRdb re-derived calls from the PCR reads in MiXCR, one entry per CDR3 protein. The repertoire holds 90,000 to 95,000 distinct CDR3 sequences, with 12% as singletons. The source material was PBMCs from the stem cell graft donor, sampled from the stem cell graft. The source is a human donor who donated a stem cell graft to a child with inherited bone marrow failure.

This clonotype came up many times. The rearrangement links TRBV7-9 to TRBJ1-5; D possibly corresponds to TRBD1 (5 bases). The V end was cut by 2 bases, the J end by 5 bases, with 7 bases between. Germline-derived CDR1 and CDR2 are SEHNR and FQNEAQ (reference sequence). CDR3 length equals 13 residues. CDR3 nucleotides: TGTGCCAGCAGCTTAAAAGGGGATCAGCCCCAGCATTTT. It translates to CASSLKGDQPQHF.

At least ten counts were recorded for this clonotype. The V and J genes are TRBV29-1 and TRBJ2-7, with 10 bases that match TRBD1. Germline V lookup: CDR1 SQVTM, CDR2 ANQGSEA. The CDR3 extends over 14 amino acids. With V trimmed by 3 bases and J by 2 bases, 4 bases remained unmatched. CDR3 in amino acids: CSVEGQGPTYEQYF. CDR3 coding DNA: TGCAGCGTTGAGGGACAGGGGCCAACCTACGAGCAGTACTTC.

This clonotype was detected ten times or more. The chain has TRBV5-1 and TRBJ2-4; a possible D gene is TRBD2 (5 bases). The ends were cut back, 0 bases at V and 12 bases at J, with 10 bases in the middle. This CDR3 is built from 12 residues. CDR1 is SGHRS, CDR2 YFSETQ, per germline. CDR3 amino acids: CASSLGEGNQYF. For the CDR3, the DNA is TGCGCCAGCAGCTTGGGTGAGGGCAATCAGTACTTC.

Comment on this clonotype: No conserved phenylalanine or tryptophan ends this CDR3, so it is likely a read error. The J gene is TRBJ2-3, the V gene TRBV7-9, with TRBD2 matching 14 bases. This CDR3 spans 15 amino acids. J was trimmed by 4 bases and V by 3 bases; bases with no gene match: 0. In germline, CDR1 is SEHNR, CDR2 FQNEAQ (reference sequence). For the CDR3, the DNA is TGTGCCAGCAGCTTGGGACTAGCGGGGGCAGATACGCAGTATTGT. This gives the protein CASSLGLAGADTQYC.

The gene calls are TRBV9 and TRBJ2-7; 8 positions agree with TRBD2. This CDR3 has 15 amino acids. V gave up 0 bases and J gave up 4 bases; unmatched junction bases: 6. Per germline, CDR1 SGDLS and CDR2 YYNGEE. In nucleotides, the CDR3 is TGTGCCAGCAGCGTAGGGGCAGCGGGGGTGTACGAGCAGTACTTC. It encodes CASSVGAAGVYEQYF. Based on the CDR3 plus reference TRBV9 and TRBJ2-7, the full variable domain is DSGVTQTPKHLITATGQRVTLRCSPRSGDLSVYWYQQSLDQGLQFLIQYYNGEERAKGNILERFSAQQFPDLHSELNLSSLELGDSALYFCASSVGAAGVYEQYFGPGTRLTVT.

This clonotype was seen repeatedly, ten times or more. This rearrangement joins TRBV20-1 to TRBJ1-4; the D is unclear. The CDR3 contains 11 residues. V gave up 6 bases and J gave up 5 bases, with 7 bases separating them. The germline V gene encodes CDR1 DFQATT and CDR2 SNEGSKA (reference sequence). CDR3 nucleotide sequence: TGCAGTGCCCCCAGCAATGAAAAACTGTTTTTT. This sequence encodes CSAPSNEKLFF.

V is TRBV30 and J is TRBJ1-1; D is perhaps TRBD1 (5 bases). Germline loops: CDR1 GTSNPN, CDR2 SVGIG (reference sequence). The CDR3 length is 15 residues. V was shortened by 4 bases and J by 5 bases, with 20 bases between the two germline ends. CDR3 in DNA: TGTGCCTGGATCCCGCCGGCAGGGAGCCGGACTGAAGCTTTCTTT. Its protein product is CAWIPPAGSRTEAFF.

This clonotype was detected many times. The rearrangement joins TRBV5-1 to TRBJ2-7; D unclear. CDR1 and CDR2 (germline): SGHRS, YFSETQ. The CDR3 spans 13 residues. Trimming took off 0 bases at V and 4 bases at J, with 8 bases between the two ends. The CDR3 nucleotides read TGCGCCAGCAGCTTGGGCCCCCGGTACGAGCAGTACTTC. It codes for CASSLGPRYEQYF.